Following are 3 T cell receptor beta chains from one sample sequenced in a study of T cell responses to AZD1222 COVID-19 vaccine. Libraries were prepared by immunoSEQ multiplex PCR; TCRdb keeps only in-frame clonotypes and omits some of them. The table records about 150,000 clones, 85% of them present only once. Sequencing was performed on peripheral blood, taken 28 days after the second dose of the MenACWY control vaccine. The receptor source for this set is an adult who received the MenACWY meningococcal vaccine as a control.

The chain employs TRBV6-2 or TRBV6-3 and TRBJ2-5; 15 bases map to TRBD2. Germline assignment: CDR1 MNHEY and CDR2 SVGEGT. CDR3 length: 18 residues. J was trimmed by 2 bases and V by 6 bases; bases with no gene match: 10. The CDR3 DNA reads TGTGCCAGCAGCTCACTCGGGACTAGCGGGAGGACACAAGAGACCCAGTACTTC. This sequence encodes CASSSLGTSGRTQETQYF.

The chain links TRBV5-1 to TRBJ1-2; possible D gene TRBD1, 5 bases. Germline V gives CDR1 SGHRS, CDR2 YFSETQ. The CDR3 is 16 residues long. Trimming shortened V by 0 bases and J by 5 bases, and 17 bases separated the two germline ends. CDR3 sequence: CASSLAGGALGYGYTF. Here the CDR3 DNA reads TGCGCCAGCAGCTTGGCCGGAGGGGCGCTCGGTTATGGCTACACCTTC.

The chain is built from TRBV28 and TRBJ2-1, with no clear D. The CDR3 loop spans 13 amino acids. V lost 2 bases and J lost 10, with 12 bases in between. Germline loops: CDR1 MDHEN, CDR2 SYDVKM. In DNA form, the CDR3 reads TGTGCCAGCAGTTTAGCTCCCGTCCGGGAGCAGTTCTTC. This translates into CASSLAPVREQFF.